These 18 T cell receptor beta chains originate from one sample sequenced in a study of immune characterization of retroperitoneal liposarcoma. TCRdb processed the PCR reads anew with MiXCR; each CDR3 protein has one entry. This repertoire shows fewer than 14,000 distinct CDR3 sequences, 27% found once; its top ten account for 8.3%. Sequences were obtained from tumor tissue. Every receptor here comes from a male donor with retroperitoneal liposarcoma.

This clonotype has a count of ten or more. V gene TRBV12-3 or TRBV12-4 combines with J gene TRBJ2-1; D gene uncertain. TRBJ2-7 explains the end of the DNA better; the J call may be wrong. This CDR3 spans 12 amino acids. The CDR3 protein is CASSLYSGKQYF. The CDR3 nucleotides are TGTGCCAGCAGTTTGTACTCCGGCAAGCAGTACTTC.

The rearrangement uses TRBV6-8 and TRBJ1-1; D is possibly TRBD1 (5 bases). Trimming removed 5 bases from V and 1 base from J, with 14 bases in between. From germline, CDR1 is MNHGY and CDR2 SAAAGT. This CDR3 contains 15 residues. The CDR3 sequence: CASSAPGTGNTEAFF. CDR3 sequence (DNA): TGTGCCAGCAGTGCCCCGGGGACGGGGAACACTGAAGCTTTCTTT.

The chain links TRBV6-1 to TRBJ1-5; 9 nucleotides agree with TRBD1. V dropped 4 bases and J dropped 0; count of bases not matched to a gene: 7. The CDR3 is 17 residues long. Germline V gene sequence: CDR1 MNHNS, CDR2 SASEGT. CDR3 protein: CASSGDRGDNSNQPQHF. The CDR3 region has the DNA TGTGCCAGCAGTGGCGACAGGGGGGATAATAGCAATCAGCCCCAGCATTTT.

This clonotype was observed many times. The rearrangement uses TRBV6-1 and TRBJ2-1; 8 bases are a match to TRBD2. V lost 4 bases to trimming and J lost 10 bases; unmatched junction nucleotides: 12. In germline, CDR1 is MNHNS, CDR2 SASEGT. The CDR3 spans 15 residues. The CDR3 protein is CASSGIAGQLYEQFF. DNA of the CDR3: TGTGCCAGCAGTGGAATAGCGGGACAACTCTACGAGCAGTTCTTC.

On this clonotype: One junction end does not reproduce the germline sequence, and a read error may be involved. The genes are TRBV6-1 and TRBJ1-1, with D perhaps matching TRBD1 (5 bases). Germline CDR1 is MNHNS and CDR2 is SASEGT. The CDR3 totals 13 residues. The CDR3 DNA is TGTACCAGCAGTGTAGATGGTGGGGCGAGGGCTTTCTTT. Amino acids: CTSSVDGGARAFF.

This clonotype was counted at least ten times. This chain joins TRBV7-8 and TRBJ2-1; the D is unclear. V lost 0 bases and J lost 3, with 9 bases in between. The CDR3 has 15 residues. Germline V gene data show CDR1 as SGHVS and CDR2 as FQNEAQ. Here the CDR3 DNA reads TGTGCCAGCAGCTTAGCGTTGGGAAGCTACAATGAGCAGTTCTTC. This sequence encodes CASSLALGSYNEQFF.

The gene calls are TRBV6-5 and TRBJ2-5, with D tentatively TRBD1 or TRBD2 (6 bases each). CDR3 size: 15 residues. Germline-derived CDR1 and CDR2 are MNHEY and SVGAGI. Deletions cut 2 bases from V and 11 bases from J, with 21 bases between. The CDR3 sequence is CASSYLVQGPGEQYF. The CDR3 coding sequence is TGTGCCAGCAGTTACCTAGTGCAGGGGCCGGGGGAGCAGTACTTC.

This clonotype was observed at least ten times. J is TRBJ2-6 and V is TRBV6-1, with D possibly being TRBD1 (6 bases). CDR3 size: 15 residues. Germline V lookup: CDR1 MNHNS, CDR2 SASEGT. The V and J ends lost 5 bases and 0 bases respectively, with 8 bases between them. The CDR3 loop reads CASSKGHSGANVLTF. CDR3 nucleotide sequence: TGTGCCAGCAGTAAGGGACACTCTGGGGCCAACGTCCTGACTTTC.

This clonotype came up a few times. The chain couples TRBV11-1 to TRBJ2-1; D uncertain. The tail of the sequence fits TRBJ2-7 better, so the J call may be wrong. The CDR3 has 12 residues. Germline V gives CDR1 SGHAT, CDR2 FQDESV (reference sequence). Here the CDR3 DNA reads TGTGCCAGCAGCTCGACTTACAATGAGCAGTACTTC. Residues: CASSSTYNEQYF.

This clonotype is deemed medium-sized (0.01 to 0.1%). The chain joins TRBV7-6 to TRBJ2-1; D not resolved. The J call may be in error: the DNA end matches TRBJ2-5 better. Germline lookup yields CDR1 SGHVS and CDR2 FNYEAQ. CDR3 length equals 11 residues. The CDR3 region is CASSPRETQYF. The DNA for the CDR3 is TGTGCCAGCAGCCCGCGGGAGACCCAGTACTTC.

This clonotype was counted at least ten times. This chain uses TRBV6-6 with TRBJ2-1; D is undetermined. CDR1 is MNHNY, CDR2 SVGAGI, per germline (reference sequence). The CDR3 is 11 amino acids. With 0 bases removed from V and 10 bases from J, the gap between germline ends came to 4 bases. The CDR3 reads CASSYSGEQFF. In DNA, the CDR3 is TGTGCCAGCAGTTACTCGGGGGAGCAGTTCTTC.

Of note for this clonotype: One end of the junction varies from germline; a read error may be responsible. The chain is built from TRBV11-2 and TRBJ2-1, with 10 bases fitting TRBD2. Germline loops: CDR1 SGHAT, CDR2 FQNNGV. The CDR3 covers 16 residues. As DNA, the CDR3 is TGTGCCAACAGCTTAAGGCTAGCGGGGGAGTTCGGCGAGCAGTTCTTC. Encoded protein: CANSLRLAGEFGEQFF.

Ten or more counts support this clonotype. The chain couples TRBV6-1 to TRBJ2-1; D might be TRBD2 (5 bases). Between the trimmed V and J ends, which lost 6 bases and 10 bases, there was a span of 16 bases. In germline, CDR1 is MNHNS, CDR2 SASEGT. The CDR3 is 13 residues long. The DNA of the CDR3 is TGTGCCAGCAGAGTGCCCTACACGGGGGAGCAGTTCTTC. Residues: CASRVPYTGEQFF.

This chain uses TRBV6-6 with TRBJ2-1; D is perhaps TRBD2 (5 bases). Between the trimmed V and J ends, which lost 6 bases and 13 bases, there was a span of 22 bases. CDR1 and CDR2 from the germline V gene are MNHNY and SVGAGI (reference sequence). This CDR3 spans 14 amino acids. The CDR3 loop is CASRYLEGFETQFF. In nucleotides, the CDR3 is TGTGCCAGCAGGTACCTCGAGGGCTTCGAGACCCAGTTCTTC.

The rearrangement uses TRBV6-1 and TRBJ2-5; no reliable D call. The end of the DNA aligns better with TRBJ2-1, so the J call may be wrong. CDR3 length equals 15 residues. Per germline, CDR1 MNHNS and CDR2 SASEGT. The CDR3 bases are TGTGCCAGCAGTGATATGACTTCAGCCAAAAACATTCAGTTCTTC. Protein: CASSDMTSAKNIQFF.

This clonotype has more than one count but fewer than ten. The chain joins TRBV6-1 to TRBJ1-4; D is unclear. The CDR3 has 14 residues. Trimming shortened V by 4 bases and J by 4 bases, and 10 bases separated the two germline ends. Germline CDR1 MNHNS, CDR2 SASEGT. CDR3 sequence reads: CASSAGVLNEKLFF. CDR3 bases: TGTGCCAGCAGTGCAGGAGTCCTTAATGAAAAACTGTTTTTT.

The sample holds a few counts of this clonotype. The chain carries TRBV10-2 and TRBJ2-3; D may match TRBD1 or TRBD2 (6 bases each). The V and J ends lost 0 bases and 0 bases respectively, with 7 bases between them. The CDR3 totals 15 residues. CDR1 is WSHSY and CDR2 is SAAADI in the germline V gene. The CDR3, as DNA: TGCGCCAGCAGTGAGTCGGGGGGCAGCACAGATACGCAGTATTTT. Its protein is CASSESGGSTDTQYF.

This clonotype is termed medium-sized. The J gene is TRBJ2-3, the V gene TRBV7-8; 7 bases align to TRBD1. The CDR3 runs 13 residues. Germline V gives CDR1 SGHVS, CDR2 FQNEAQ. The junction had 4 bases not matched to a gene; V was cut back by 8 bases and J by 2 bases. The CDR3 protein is CASQTGYTDTQYF. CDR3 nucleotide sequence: TGTGCCAGCCAGACAGGGTACACAGATACGCAGTATTTT.